This T cell receptor beta chain is from a study of identical twins. In its sample, this clonotype was seen a few times. The antigen is unknown. Template switching added a universal primer binding site, and final cDNA carried unique molecular identifiers. TCRdb re-called the 5' RACE reads through MiXCR, storing one row per CDR3 protein. The data contain about 240,000 distinct CDR3 sequences, roughly 13% of them singletons. Study-level results: Possibly, invariant MAIT and iNKT cells partly confounded zero-insertion analyses.

The junction had 3 bases not matched to a gene; V was cut back by 0 bases and J by 4 bases. Germline values: CDR1 MGHRA, CDR2 YSYEKL. The length of the CDR3 is 16 residues. These data were also reused for a study on yellow fever vaccine responses in identical twins.

The sequenced sample consisted of memory (CD45RO+) T cells sorted from blood. This sequence joins TRBV4-1 and TRBJ2-1; TRBD2 matches at 10 bases. This sequence originates from a woman in her late teens or twenties in good health. This CDR3 reads CASSQDTAGGYNEQFF. Here the CDR3 DNA reads TGCGCCAGCAGCCAAGATACAGCGGGGGGGTACAATGAGCAGTTCTTC.